The rows below give T cell receptor beta chains drawn from one sample of a study of cytomegalovirus exposure and HLA in healthy donors. Sequencing was performed with immunoSEQ multiplex PCR; in TCRdb, only in-frame clones are kept and a portion is missing. The sample has roughly 100,000 clones; 83% are singletons. The sequenced sample consisted of PBMCs. All receptors derive from a young man in good health and CMV-seronegative. Each CDR3 is given with its conserved first and last residue. D genes are given only for firm matches. The size field is filled for only some rows; it gives once, few, many or a size class.

cdr3_nt: TGTGCCATCAGTGCATTCGGACAGGGGGTGTACACTGAAGCTTTCTTT
cdr3_aa: CAISAFGQGVYTEAFF
clone_size: NA
v_call: TRBV10-3
j_call: TRBJ1-1
d_call: TRBD1

cdr3_nt: TGTGCCAGTAGTATAGGACAGGGGGCCGGGGAGACCCAGTACTTC
cdr3_aa: CASSIGQGAGETQYF
clone_size: NA
v_call: TRBV19
j_call: TRBJ2-5
d_call: TRBD1

cdr3_nt: TGTGCCAGCAGTTTCGCAGGGAACTATGGCTACACCTTC
cdr3_aa: CASSFAGNYGYTF
clone_size: NA
v_call: TRBV27
j_call: TRBJ1-2
d_call: NA

cdr3_nt: TGTGCCAGCAGCTTAGAGGGGTCTAGCGGGAGTTACGAGCAGTACTTC
cdr3_aa: CASSLEGSSGSYEQYF
clone_size: NA
v_call: TRBV7-2
j_call: TRBJ2-7
d_call: TRBD2

cdr3_nt: TGTGCCAGCAGCGTCCCCGGGACAACAGATACGCAGTATTTT
cdr3_aa: CASSVPGTTDTQYF
clone_size: NA
v_call: TRBV9
j_call: TRBJ2-3
d_call: NA

cdr3_nt: TGTGCCAGCAGCCCGGGACAGGGGTTCAATGAGCAGTTCTTC
cdr3_aa: CASSPGQGFNEQFF
clone_size: once
v_call: TRBV7-9
j_call: TRBJ2-1
d_call: TRBD1

cdr3_nt: TGCGCCAGCAGCTTGGGGCGGGACAGGGATGGAGAAAAACTGTTTTTT
cdr3_aa: CASSLGRDRDGEKLFF
clone_size: few
v_call: TRBV5-1
j_call: TRBJ1-4
d_call: TRBD1

cdr3_nt: TGTGCCAGCAGTTACGGGATCAACACCGGGGAGCTGTTTTTT
cdr3_aa: CASSYGINTGELFF
clone_size: once
v_call: TRBV28
j_call: TRBJ2-2
d_call: NA

cdr3_nt: TGTGCCAGCAGCCCCCAGCGGGCCTACGAGCAGTACTTC
cdr3_aa: CASSPQRAYEQYF
clone_size: NA
v_call: TRBV7-8
j_call: TRBJ2-7
d_call: NA

cdr3_nt: TGTGCCAGCAGCTTAGGAGTCTCCAGGGGAGCTTTCTTT
cdr3_aa: CASSLGVSRGAFF
clone_size: NA
v_call: TRBV5-8
j_call: TRBJ1-1
d_call: NA

cdr3_nt: TGTGCCAGCAGCTTCGGGGACTCCTACAATGAGCAGTTCTTC
cdr3_aa: CASSFGDSYNEQFF
clone_size: few
v_call: TRBV11-2
j_call: TRBJ2-1
d_call: NA

cdr3_nt: TGTGCCAGCAGACGAACTAGCGGGAGGGCCCCAGATACGCAGTATTTT
cdr3_aa: CASRRTSGRAPDTQYF
clone_size: NA
v_call: TRBV7-6
j_call: TRBJ2-3
d_call: TRBD2

cdr3_nt: TGCGCCAGCAGCCAAGATTTCCGCTCCTACGAGCAGTACTTC
cdr3_aa: CASSQDFRSYEQYF
clone_size: NA
v_call: TRBV4-3
j_call: TRBJ2-7
d_call: NA

cdr3_nt: TGCGCCAGCAGCCAGGACCCGGCGGGGGGCGCCAGCTCCTACGAGCAGTACTTC
cdr3_aa: CASSQDPAGGASSYEQYF
clone_size: NA
v_call: TRBV4-3
j_call: TRBJ2-7
d_call: TRBD2

cdr3_nt: TGCGCCAGCAGCCAAGTGAGGTTGAACACTGAAGCTTTCTTT
cdr3_aa: CASSQVRLNTEAFF
clone_size: few
v_call: TRBV4-1
j_call: TRBJ1-1
d_call: NA

cdr3_nt: TGTGCCAGCAGTTCCCCCCCCGGGGCAGGGGCGGGAAACACCATATATTTT
cdr3_aa: CASSSPPGAGAGNTIYF
clone_size: NA
v_call: TRBV28
j_call: TRBJ1-3
d_call: NA

cdr3_nt: TGTGCCAGCAGCTTTTCTCAAAGGGGTGGTGAAAAACTGTTTTTT
cdr3_aa: CASSFSQRGGEKLFF
clone_size: NA
v_call: TRBV7-2
j_call: TRBJ1-4
d_call: NA

cdr3_nt: TGCGCCAGCAGCTTGGTTGCGAATAGTTACGAGCAGTACTTC
cdr3_aa: CASSLVANSYEQYF
clone_size: NA
v_call: TRBV5-1
j_call: TRBJ2-7
d_call: NA

cdr3_nt: TGTGCCTGGAGCGGACAGGGGATTGAAGCTTTCTTT
cdr3_aa: CAWSGQGIEAFF
clone_size: once
v_call: TRBV30
j_call: TRBJ1-1
d_call: TRBD1

cdr3_nt: TGCGCCAGCAGCCAAGTACCGGGACAGGGGGATTCGGGGGAGCTGTTTTTT
cdr3_aa: CASSQVPGQGDSGELFF
clone_size: NA
v_call: TRBV4-3
j_call: TRBJ2-2
d_call: TRBD1

cdr3_nt: TGTGCCAGCAGGGGACAGGGAAGTCAGCCCCAGCATTTT
cdr3_aa: CASRGQGSQPQHF
clone_size: few
v_call: TRBV6-5
j_call: TRBJ1-5
d_call: TRBD1

cdr3_nt: TGTGCCAGCAGCCGGGCGGGAGAAGAGACCCAGTACTTC
cdr3_aa: CASSRAGEETQYF
clone_size: NA
v_call: TRBV9
j_call: TRBJ2-5
d_call: TRBD2

cdr3_nt: TGTGCCAGCAGTTTAAGGGGATACAGGGCAGAGACCCAGTACTTC
cdr3_aa: CASSLRGYRAETQYF
clone_size: NA
v_call: TRBV27
j_call: TRBJ2-5
d_call: NA

cdr3_nt: TGCGCCGTCGGACCGGTTACACCGGGACAGGGCCCCATGGGGAACACTGAAGCTTTCTTT
cdr3_aa: CAVGPVTPGQGPMGNTEAFF
clone_size: once
v_call: TRBV5-1
j_call: TRBJ1-1
d_call: TRBD1